A single sample is the source of the 8 T cell receptor beta chains below, sequenced in a study of shared clonotypes between healthy human individuals. It was CD45RO-negative cells, positively selected for CCR7, that made up naive CD8 cells, with terminally differentiated effector memory CD45RA+ cells excluded. The method was immunoSEQ multiplex PCR; TCRdb's version includes in-frame clones alone and lacks a portion of them. There are roughly 2,000,000 clones in the sample; 85% to 95% occur only once, and approximately 1.6% lies in the top ten. The sample was naive CD8+ T cells from PBMCs. Every receptor here comes from a man younger than 35 in good health. Some clones in this sample may be carry-over from other donors' samples.

This chain links TRBV28 with TRBJ2-2; 12 bases fit TRBD2. The junction had 8 bases not matched to a gene; V was cut back by 6 bases and J by 6 bases. The CDR3 is 16 amino acids. CDR1 is MDHEN, CDR2 SYDVKM, per germline. CDR3 in DNA: TGTGCCAGCAGGGTCCTAGCGGGAGGGCCTTCCGGGGAGCTGTTTTTT. Amino acid sequence: CASRVLAGGPSGELFF.

This chain links TRBV4-1 with TRBJ1-5, with 10 bases identical to TRBD1. In germline, CDR1 is MGHRA, CDR2 YSYEKL. CDR3 length: 21 amino acids. J gave up 1 base and V 1 base, and 16 bases lay outside the gene matches. CDR3 nucleotide sequence: TGCGCCAGCAGCCAAGCCCAGTGGGGACAGGGGCCGACAGGGAGCAATCAGCCCCAGCATTTT. Translating gives CASSQAQWGQGPTGSNQPQHF.

J is TRBJ2-1 and V is TRBV4-1, with D uncertain. CDR1 is MGHRA and CDR2 is YSYEKL in the germline V gene. The CDR3 is 12 residues long. V lost 1 base and J 7 bases, leaving 5 bases between the germline ends. The CDR3 loop is CASSQGKNEQFF. The CDR3 DNA reads TGCGCCAGCAGCCAAGGAAAGAATGAGCAGTTCTTC.

This chain links TRBV9 with TRBJ2-3; the D gene is possibly TRBD2 (5 bases). CDR3 size: 13 residues. V lost 4 bases and J 5 bases, leaving 11 bases between the germline ends. The germline V gene has CDR1 SGDLS and CDR2 YYNGEE. CDR3 protein: CASSLDWGDTQYF. DNA for the CDR3: TGTGCCAGCAGCCTGGACTGGGGAGATACGCAGTATTTT.

This chain joins TRBV19 and TRBJ2-3; D may match TRBD1 or TRBD2 (5 bases each). The CDR3 sequence is 14 residues long. V lost 0 bases to trimming and J lost 2 bases, with 6 bases between them. CDR1 and CDR2 (germline): LNHDA, SQIVND (reference sequence). In DNA form, the CDR3 reads TGTGCCAGTAGTATAGAAGGGACCACAGATACGCAGTATTTT. Translated, it gives CASSIEGTTDTQYF.

This clone has only one observation. The chain has TRBV9 and TRBJ1-2; D might be TRBD1 (5 bases). CDR1 is SGDLS and CDR2 is YYNGEE in the germline V gene. The CDR3 loop spans 14 amino acids. V gave up 4 bases and J gave up 8 bases, with 18 bases separating them. The CDR3 is CASSTPPAGLGYTF. CDR3 sequence (DNA): TGTGCCAGCAGCACCCCCCCCGCAGGGTTAGGCTACACCTTC.

The V gene is TRBV10-1, the J gene TRBJ2-1; D is unresolved. Trimming shortened V by 1 base and J by 7 bases, and 11 bases separated the two germline ends. The germline V gene has CDR1 WNHNN and CDR2 SYGVQD (reference sequence). This CDR3 region has 14 residues. CDR3 sequence: CASSELLGSNEQFF. CDR3 DNA: TGCGCCAGCAGTGAGTTGTTAGGTTCAAATGAGCAGTTCTTC.

V gene TRBV10-2 combines with J gene TRBJ2-7, with D perhaps assigned TRBD1 or TRBD2 (7 bases each). The germline V and J ends were trimmed by 6 bases and 6 bases, with 15 bases remaining between them. This CDR3 is built from 13 residues. Germline V gene data show CDR1 as WSHSY and CDR2 as SAAADI. The CDR3 reads CASRGGTALEQYF. The DNA of the CDR3 is TGCGCCAGCAGGGGGGGGACAGCCCTCGAGCAGTACTTC.